Given below is one T cell receptor (beta chain) in context. Using a J-beta primer mix together with a sample-barcoded 5' primer, a second PCR was run for about 6 to 12 cycles. Using its own MiXCR run on the 5' RACE reads, TCRdb lists one record per CDR3 protein. The repertoire has fewer than 900,000 distinct CDR3 sequences, 30% to 45% of them found once; the top ten carry approximately 12%. Donors were systemically healthy Caucasian individuals from Russia aged about 6 to 95 years. Every sample gave at least 6 micrograms of total RNA when it was extracted. The data were obtained in a study of blood T cells in healthy people across ages. V was pared by 6 bases and J by 2 bases, with 12 bases of the junction left unmatched. The CDR3 has 17 residues. Germline V gene data show CDR1 as SGHVS and CDR2 as FNYEAQ.

The chain uses TRBV7-6 and TRBJ2-1, with TRBD2 identical over 8 bases. The source material was blood. The receptor comes from a man younger than 35 in good health. CDR3 coding DNA: TGTGCCAGCAGTCACTCTCTGCCGGGGGGGACCTACAATGAGCAGTTCTTC. This gives the protein CASSHSLPGGTYNEQFF.